The 3 T cell receptor beta chains below were found in one sample sequenced in a study of identical twins. TCRdb passed the 5' RACE reads through MiXCR, listing each CDR3 protein once. The profile shows 510,000 or so distinct CDR3 sequences, about 15% of them singletons. This same sample was also taken into another study, of yellow fever vaccine responses in identical twins.

Input material: CD4+ T cells sorted from blood. The receptors shown here come from a woman in her late teens or twenties in good health.

The rearrangement joins TRBV28 to TRBJ2-5, with TRBD1 matching 9 bases. The ends lost 5 bases at V and 3 bases at J; junction bases unmatched: 10. Germline CDR1 MDHEN, CDR2 SYDVKM. This CDR3 has 16 amino acids. The CDR3 DNA follows: TGTGCCAGCAGTCGCCGGACAGGGGTCAACAAAGAGACCCAGTACTTC. It specifies CASSRRTGVNKETQYF. The full variable domain, its missing parts supplied by reference TRBV28 and TRBJ2-5, is DVKVTQSSRYLVKRTGEKVFLECVQDMDHENMFWYRQDPGLGLRLIYFSYDVKMKEKGDIPEGYSVSREKKERFSLILESASTNQTSMYLCASSRRTGVNKETQYFGPGTRLLVL.

This rearrangement joins TRBV9 to TRBJ2-1, with TRBD2 matching 8 bases. J was trimmed by 7 bases and V by 5 bases; bases with no gene match: 11. Per the germline V gene, CDR1 is SGDLS and CDR2 is YYNGEE. There are 15 residues in the CDR3. CDR3 in amino acids: CASSDGGASGNEQFF. CDR3 nucleotide sequence: TGTGCCAGCAGTGACGGGGGGGCCTCGGGGAATGAGCAGTTCTTC.

In this sample, this clonotype turned up a few times. Here the CDR3 DNA reads TGCAGTGCCCCGACTAGAGCAGATACGCAGTATTTT. Translated, it gives CSAPTRADTQYF. The chain carries TRBV20-1 and TRBJ2-3; tentative D call: TRBD2 (6 bases). This CDR3 region has 12 residues. The germline V gene has CDR1 DFQATT and CDR2 SNEGSKA (reference sequence). V was trimmed by 6 bases and J by 4 bases, leaving 11 bases between them.